This TCR beta chain was sequenced in a study of blood T cells in healthy people across ages. Study observations and caveats: Using unsorted PBMCs precluded a conclusive naive versus antigen-experienced comparison. In long-lived donors, naive CD4+ cell counts and diversity exceeded those of aged donors.

The J segment lost 4 bases and the V segment lost 0 bases, leaving 7 bases of the junction unmatched. CDR1 and CDR2 (germline): ENHRY, SYGVKD. The CDR3 spans 19 residues. A second PCR of about 7 to 11 cycles used a sample-barcoded 5' primer and a J-beta primer mix. A single record per CDR3 protein comes from TCRdb applying MiXCR to the 5' RACE reads. The data show 1.5 million to 2 million distinct CDR3 sequences, over 25% seen once. This clonotype was seen at least ten times. Its specificity is unknown. The source is a woman younger than 45 in good health. Sequenced material: blood. V usage is TRBV10-3 and J usage is TRBJ2-6; 12 bases agree with TRBD2. CDR3 nucleotides: TGTGCCATCAGTGAGTCGAAAACTAGCGGGGGGCTCGGGGCCAACGTCCTGACTTTC. Translated, it gives CAISESKTSGGLGANVLTF.